This T cell receptor (beta chain) was documented in a study of T cell repertoires in cytomegalovirus infection. Study-wide background: Used in the study were CMV epitopes, some recently identified and HLA-C-restricted, others well-studied and HLA-B-restricted. Public TCR beta signature analysis indicated the presence of both CMV infection and matching HLA type.

Worth noting for this clonotype: Its antigen remains unidentified.

Study observations and caveats: CMV carriers having the relevant HLA were flagged by cumulative public TCR beta family frequency.

TCRdb analysed the reads with MiXCR anew, one entry per CDR3 protein. The sample holds 160,000 or so distinct CDR3 sequences, about a fifth seen once. V lost 1 base and J lost 3; bases outside the gene matches: 5. Germline CDR1 is SGHTA and CDR2 is FQGNSA. The CDR3 covers 16 residues. The receptor was isolated from a human donor in good health (CMV status not recorded). Some clones in this sample may be carry-over from other donors' samples. The specimen was CD8+ T cells from cultured PBMCs, collected from culture after CMV antigen stimulation. The chain links TRBV7-2 to TRBJ2-3, with TRBD1 matching over 9 bases. Written as DNA, the CDR3 is TGTGCCAGCAGCTTAGTTGGGACAGGGAGTACAGATACGCAGTATTTT. Translation gives CASSLVGTGSTDTQYF.